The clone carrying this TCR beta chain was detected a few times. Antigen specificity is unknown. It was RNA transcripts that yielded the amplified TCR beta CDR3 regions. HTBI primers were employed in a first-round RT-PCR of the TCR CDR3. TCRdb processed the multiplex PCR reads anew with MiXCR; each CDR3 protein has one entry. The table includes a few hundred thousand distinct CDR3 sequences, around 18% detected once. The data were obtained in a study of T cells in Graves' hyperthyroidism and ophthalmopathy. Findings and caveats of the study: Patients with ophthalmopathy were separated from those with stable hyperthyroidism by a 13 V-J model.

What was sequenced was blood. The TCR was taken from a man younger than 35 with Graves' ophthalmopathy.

CDR3 loop: CASSLSPQGTQYF. The CDR3 DNA reads as TGTGCCAGCAGTTTATCCCCTCAGGGGACCCAGTACTTC. The chain joins TRBV12-3 or TRBV12-4 to TRBJ2-5, with D possibly matching TRBD1 (5 bases). V gave up 2 bases and J gave up 7 bases, with 11 bases separating them. This CDR3 spans 13 amino acids.